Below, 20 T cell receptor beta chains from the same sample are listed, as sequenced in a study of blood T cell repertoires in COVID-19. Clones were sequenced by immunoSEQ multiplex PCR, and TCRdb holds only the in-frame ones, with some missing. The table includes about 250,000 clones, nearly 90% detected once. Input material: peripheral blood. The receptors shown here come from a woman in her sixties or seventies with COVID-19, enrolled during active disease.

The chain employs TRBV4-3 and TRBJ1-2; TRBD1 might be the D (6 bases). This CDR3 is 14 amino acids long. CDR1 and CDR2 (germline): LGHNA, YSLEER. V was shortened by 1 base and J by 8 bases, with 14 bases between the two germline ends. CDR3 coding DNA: TGCGCCAGCAGCCAAGCATCAGGGGTAGGCGGCTACACCTTC. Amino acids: CASSQASGVGGYTF.

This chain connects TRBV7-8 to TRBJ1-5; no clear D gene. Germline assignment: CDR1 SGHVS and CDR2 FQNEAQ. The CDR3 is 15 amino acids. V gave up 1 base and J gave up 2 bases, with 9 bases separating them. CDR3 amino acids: CASSLVRLGNQPQHF. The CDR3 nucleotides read TGTGCCAGCAGCTTAGTACGACTGGGCAATCAGCCCCAGCATTTT.

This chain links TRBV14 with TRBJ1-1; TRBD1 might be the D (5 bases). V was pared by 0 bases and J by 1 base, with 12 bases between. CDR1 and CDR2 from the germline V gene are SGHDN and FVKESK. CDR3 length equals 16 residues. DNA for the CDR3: TGTGCCAGCAGCCAAGAGAGGAGGGGCCCGAACACTGAAGCTTTCTTT. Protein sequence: CASSQERRGPNTEAFF. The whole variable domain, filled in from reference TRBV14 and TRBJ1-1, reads EAGVTQFPSHSVIEKGQTVTLRCDPISGHDNLYWYRRVMGKEIKFLLHFVKESKQDESGMPNNRFLAERTGGTYSTLKVQPAELEDSGVYFCASSQERRGPNTEAFFGQGTRLTVV.

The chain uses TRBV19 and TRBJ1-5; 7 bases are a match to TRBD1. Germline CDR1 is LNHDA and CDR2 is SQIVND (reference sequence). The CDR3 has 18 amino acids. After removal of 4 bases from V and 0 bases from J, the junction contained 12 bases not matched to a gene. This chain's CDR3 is CASSNIGRRDSSNQPQHF. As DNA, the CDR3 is TGTGCCAGTAGTAACATTGGTCGGCGGGACAGTAGCAATCAGCCCCAGCATTTT.

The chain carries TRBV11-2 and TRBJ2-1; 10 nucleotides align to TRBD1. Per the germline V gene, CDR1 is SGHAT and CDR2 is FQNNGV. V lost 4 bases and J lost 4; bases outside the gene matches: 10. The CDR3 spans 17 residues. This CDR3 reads CASSSIGGTGVYNEQFF. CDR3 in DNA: TGTGCCAGCAGCTCAATTGGGGGGACAGGGGTATACAATGAGCAGTTCTTC.

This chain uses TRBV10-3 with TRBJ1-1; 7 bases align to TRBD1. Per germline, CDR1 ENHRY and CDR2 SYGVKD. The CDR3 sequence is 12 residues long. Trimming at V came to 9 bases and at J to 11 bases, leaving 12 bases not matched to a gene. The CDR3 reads CAMSQSQGQAFF. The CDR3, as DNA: TGTGCCATGAGCCAATCACAGGGACAGGCTTTCTTT.

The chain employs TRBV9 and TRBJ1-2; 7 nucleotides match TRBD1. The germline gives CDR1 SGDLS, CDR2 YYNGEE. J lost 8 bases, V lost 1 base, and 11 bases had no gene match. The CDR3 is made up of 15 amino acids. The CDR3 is CASSVNRQGTGGYTF. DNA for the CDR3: TGTGCCAGCAGCGTAAACCGACAGGGAACAGGGGGCTACACCTTC.

In DNA, the CDR3 is TGTGCCAGCAGTTACGCCCGCCCGACAGGGATGTCCTACGAGCAGTACTTC. This translates into CASSYARPTGMSYEQYF. The chain recombines TRBV6-2 or TRBV6-3 with TRBJ2-7; TRBD1 agrees at 7 bases. The ends lost 2 bases at V and 1 base at J; junction bases unmatched: 11. This CDR3 spans 17 amino acids. Germline values: CDR1 MNHEY, CDR2 SVGEGT.

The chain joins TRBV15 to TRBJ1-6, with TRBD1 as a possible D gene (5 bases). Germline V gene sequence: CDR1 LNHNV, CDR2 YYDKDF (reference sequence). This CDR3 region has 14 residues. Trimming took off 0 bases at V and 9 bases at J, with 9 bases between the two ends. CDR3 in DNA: TGTGCCACCAGCAGAGACAGGGTGAGTTCACCCCTCCACTTT. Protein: CATSRDRVSSPLHF.

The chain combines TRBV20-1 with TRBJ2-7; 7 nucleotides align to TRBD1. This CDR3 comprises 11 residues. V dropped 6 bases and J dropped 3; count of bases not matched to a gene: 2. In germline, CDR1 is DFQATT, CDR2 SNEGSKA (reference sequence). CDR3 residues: CSAWDSYEQYF. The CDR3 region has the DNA TGCAGTGCCTGGGACAGCTACGAGCAGTACTTC.

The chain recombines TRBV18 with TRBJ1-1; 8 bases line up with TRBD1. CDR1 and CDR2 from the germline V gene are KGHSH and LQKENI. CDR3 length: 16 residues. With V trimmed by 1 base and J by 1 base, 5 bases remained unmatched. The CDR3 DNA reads TGTGCCAGCTCACCACGGGGACAGGTGACGAACACTGAAGCTTTCTTT. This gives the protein CASSPRGQVTNTEAFF.

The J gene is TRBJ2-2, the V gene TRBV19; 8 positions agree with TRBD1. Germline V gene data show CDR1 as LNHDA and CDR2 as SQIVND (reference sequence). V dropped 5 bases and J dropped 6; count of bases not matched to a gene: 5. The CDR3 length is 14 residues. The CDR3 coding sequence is TGTGCCAGTAGTTCCCAGGGGGCCTCCGGGGAGCTGTTTTTT. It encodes CASSSQGASGELFF.

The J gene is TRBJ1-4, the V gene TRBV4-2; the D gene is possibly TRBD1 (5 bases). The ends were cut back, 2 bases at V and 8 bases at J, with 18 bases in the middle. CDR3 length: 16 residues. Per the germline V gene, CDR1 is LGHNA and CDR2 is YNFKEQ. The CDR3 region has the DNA TGTGCCAGCAGCCAACCCGGACGGGGGATTGTGGAAAAACTGTTTTTT. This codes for CASSQPGRGIVEKLFF.

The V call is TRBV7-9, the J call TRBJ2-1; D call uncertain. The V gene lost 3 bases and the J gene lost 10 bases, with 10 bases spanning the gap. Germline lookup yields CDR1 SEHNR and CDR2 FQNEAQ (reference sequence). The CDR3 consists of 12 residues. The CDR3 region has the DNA TGTGCCAGCAGCTTGTCTTCTCAGGAGCAGTTCTTC. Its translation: CASSLSSQEQFF. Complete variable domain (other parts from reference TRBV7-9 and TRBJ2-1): DTGVSQNPRHKITKRGQNVTFRCDPISEHNRLYWYRQTLGQGPEFLTYFQNEAQLEKSRLLSDRFSAERPKGSFSTLEIQRTEQGDSAMYLCASSLSSQEQFFGPGTRLTVL.

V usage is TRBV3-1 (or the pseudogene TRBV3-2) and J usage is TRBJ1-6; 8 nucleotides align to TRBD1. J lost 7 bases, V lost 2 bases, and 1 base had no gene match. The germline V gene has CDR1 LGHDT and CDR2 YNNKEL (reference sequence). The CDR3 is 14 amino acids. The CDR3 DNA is TGTGCCAGCAGCCAAAACAGGGGGAATTCACCCCTCCACTTT. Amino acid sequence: CASSQNRGNSPLHF.

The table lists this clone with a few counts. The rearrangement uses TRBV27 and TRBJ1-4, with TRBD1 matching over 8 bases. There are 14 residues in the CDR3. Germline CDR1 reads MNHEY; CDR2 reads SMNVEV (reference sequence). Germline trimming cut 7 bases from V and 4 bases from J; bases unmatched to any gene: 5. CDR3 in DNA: TGTGCCAGCAAAAGGACAGGGAATAATGAAAAACTGTTTTTT. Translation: CASKRTGNNEKLFF.

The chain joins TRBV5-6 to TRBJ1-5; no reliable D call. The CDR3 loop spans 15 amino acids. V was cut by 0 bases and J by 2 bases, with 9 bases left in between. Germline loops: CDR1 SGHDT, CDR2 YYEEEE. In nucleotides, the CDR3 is TGTGCCAGCAGCTTGGCCGGGTTCGGCAATCAGCCCCAGCATTTT. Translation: CASSLAGFGNQPQHF. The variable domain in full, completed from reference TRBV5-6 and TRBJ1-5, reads DAGVTQSPTHLIKTRGQQVTLRCSPKSGHDTVSWYQQALGQGPQFIFQYYEEEERQRGNFPDRFSGHQFPNYSSELNVNALLLGDSALYLCASSLAGFGNQPQHFGDGTRLSIL.

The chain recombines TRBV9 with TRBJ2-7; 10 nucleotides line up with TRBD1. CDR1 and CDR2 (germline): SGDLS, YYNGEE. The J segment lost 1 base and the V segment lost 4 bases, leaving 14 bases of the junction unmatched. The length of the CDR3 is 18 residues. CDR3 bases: TGTGCCAGCAGCCGCCTCCCCGGGGACAGGGGAGGGTCCTACGAGCAGTACTTC. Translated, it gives CASSRLPGDRGGSYEQYF.

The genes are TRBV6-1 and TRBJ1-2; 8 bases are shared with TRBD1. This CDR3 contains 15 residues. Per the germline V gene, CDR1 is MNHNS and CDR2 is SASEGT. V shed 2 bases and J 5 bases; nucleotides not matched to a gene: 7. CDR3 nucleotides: TGTGCCAGCAGTGAAATGTTCACAGGGGGGTATGGCTACACCTTC. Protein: CASSEMFTGGYGYTF.

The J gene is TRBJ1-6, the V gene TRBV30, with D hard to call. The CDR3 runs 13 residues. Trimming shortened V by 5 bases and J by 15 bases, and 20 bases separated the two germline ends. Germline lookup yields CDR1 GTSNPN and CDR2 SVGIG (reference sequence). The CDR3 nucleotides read TGTGCCTGGCTAGCCGAGGCAGTTCGATTCCTCCACTTT. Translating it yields CAWLAEAVRFLHF.